The entry that follows covers one T cell receptor (beta chain) sequence. Antigen unknown. This sample is drawn from a study of siplizumab effects on memory and regulatory T cells. Notes on the study in general: The alloresponse seemed to draw substantially on naive T cells, which appeared more diverse than memory cells.

Germline CDR1 MNHEY, CDR2 SVGAGI. The CDR3 sequence is 15 residues long. V lost 7 bases and J lost 0; bases outside the gene matches: 6. Approximately 100,000 TCR templates were assayed per sample. Clones were sequenced by immunoSEQ multiplex PCR, and TCRdb holds only the in-frame ones, with some missing. The sample lists 60,000 to 70,000 clones, about 87% seen once, with roughly 1.7% in the top ten. Sequencing was done on a sample of Tregs sorted from blood. The chain couples TRBV6-5 to TRBJ1-5; 7 positions match TRBD1. This clonotype was sampled from a human donor in good health. CDR3 amino acids: CASKGQILSNQPQHF. CDR3 nucleotides: TGTGCCAGCAAGGGACAGATTCTTAGCAATCAGCCCCAGCATTTT.